The next 32 T cell receptor beta chains were all read from a single sample in a study of T cell repertoires in cytomegalovirus infection. TCRdb re-analysed the reads in MiXCR, keeping a single row per CDR3 protein. The table shows around 630,000 distinct CDR3 sequences, with approximately 24% occurring only once. The sequencing input was CD8+ T cells from PBMCs. These receptors all come from a human donor in good health (CMV status not recorded). Some clones in this sample may be carry-over from other donors' samples.

In regard to this clonotype: Mismatch with germline at one junction end may stem from a read error. The chain uses TRBV28 and TRBJ1-5; D remains unclear. The CDR3 loop spans 14 amino acids. Germline CDR1 is MDHEN and CDR2 is SYDVKM. The CDR3 loop is CACSLTWGNQPQHF. The CDR3 nucleotides read TGTGCCTGCAGTTTAACCTGGGGCAATCAGCCCCAGCATTTT.

This clonotype was observed a handful of times. The genes are TRBV2 and TRBJ2-7, with D perhaps matching TRBD1 (6 bases). V was pared by 7 bases and J by 2 bases, with 18 bases between. The CDR3 is 15 amino acids. Germline lookup yields CDR1 SNHLY and CDR2 FYNNEI. CDR3 loop: CASIPEQGPPYEQYF. CDR3 nucleotide sequence: TGTGCCAGCATTCCAGAACAGGGCCCCCCCTACGAGCAGTACTTC.

The CDR3 nucleotides are TGCAGCGTTCGGACAGGGCCAAATGAAGCTTTCTTT. Protein sequence: CSVRTGPNEAFF. V usage is TRBV29-1 and J usage is TRBJ1-1, with TRBD1 matching over 8 bases. Germline CDR1 SQVTM, CDR2 ANQGSEA. V lost 5 bases, J lost 7 bases, and 6 bases stayed unmatched. The CDR3 length is 12 residues.

This clonotype was found a few times. The chain has TRBV28 and TRBJ1-5; 8 positions match TRBD1. This CDR3 contains 12 residues. Trimming took 3 bases from V and 11 from J; bases not matched to a gene: 3. Germline V gene data show CDR1 as MDHEN and CDR2 as SYDVKM. The CDR3 nucleotides are TGTGCCAGCAGTTTTGACAGGGGATCCCAGCATTTT. Translation gives CASSFDRGSQHF.

This clonotype was detected a few times. The CDR3 loop is CATGGNEQFF. The CDR3 region has the DNA TGTGCCACCGGGGGTAATGAGCAGTTCTTC. This chain links TRBV10-3 with TRBJ2-1; D may be TRBD2 (6 bases). The germline CDR1 and CDR2 sequences are ENHRY and SYGVKD. This CDR3 has 10 amino acids. V was pared by 10 bases and J by 7 bases, with 8 bases between.

This clonotype has more than one count but fewer than ten. This rearrangement joins TRBV28 to TRBJ1-1; TRBD1 matches 8 bases. V lost 6 bases and J lost 5; bases outside the gene matches: 11. The CDR3 extends over 15 amino acids. Germline V gene data show CDR1 as MDHEN and CDR2 as SYDVKM. The CDR3 bases are TGTGCCAGCAGCATTCTTCAGGGGGCGCGGACTGAAGCTTTCTTT. It is translated as CASSILQGARTEAFF.

This clonotype has just a few counts. The chain joins TRBV10-3 to TRBJ2-7, with D hard to call. CDR3 length equals 14 residues. The germline V and J ends were trimmed by 3 bases and 2 bases, with 11 bases remaining between them. CDR1 ENHRY and CDR2 SYGVKD come from the germline V gene. The CDR3 region is CAISETGFPYEQYV. The CDR3 DNA follows: TGTGCCATCAGTGAAACTGGTTTCCCCTACGAGCAGTACGTC.

The chain uses TRBV11-2 and TRBJ1-2; D unresolved. Trimming pared 4 bases from V and 4 bases from J, leaving 25 bases between. This CDR3 comprises 18 residues. CDR1 SGHAT and CDR2 FQNNGV come from the germline V gene. The CDR3 DNA reads TGTGCCAGCAGCTCCCTTACTTTGGGTCGGACTGCGGGCTATGGCTACACCTTC. It yields the protein CASSSLTLGRTAGYGYTF.

The rearrangement joins TRBV7-3 to TRBJ2-3; D unresolved. The CDR3 sequence is 13 residues long. CDR1 is SGHTA, CDR2 FQGTGA, per germline. V lost 4 bases and J 2 bases, leaving 7 bases between the germline ends. The CDR3 DNA sequence: TGTGCCAGCAGCTCCGACTTCACAGATACGCAGTATTTT. Translating it yields CASSSDFTDTQYF.

This clonotype was found many times. CDR3 bases: TGTGCCAGCAGTTTATCCACGGGGAACACCGGGGAGCTGTTTTTT. Its translation is CASSLSTGNTGELFF. The rearrangement joins TRBV27 to TRBJ2-2; D is ambiguous. Germline lookup yields CDR1 MNHEY and CDR2 SMNVEV (reference sequence). The CDR3 spans 15 residues. V was cut by 0 bases and J by 1 base, with 6 bases left in between.

Of note for this clonotype: This may be a read error, as it is one base from a much larger clone. V and J are TRBV7-6 and TRBJ2-6, with D perhaps given as TRBD1 or TRBD2 (6 bases each). The germline CDR1 and CDR2 sequences are SGHVS and FNYEAQ. The CDR3 sequence is 16 residues long. This CDR3 is CASISSLGSGADVLTF. CDR3 bases: TGTGCCAGCATCTCATCCCTCGGATCGGGGGCCGACGTCCTGACTTTC.

The chain carries TRBV28 and TRBJ2-1, with 9 bases fitting TRBD1. The junction had 5 bases not matched to a gene; V was cut back by 2 bases and J by 6 bases. In germline, CDR1 is MDHEN, CDR2 SYDVKM. The CDR3 spans 15 residues. Written as DNA, the CDR3 is TGTGCCAGCAGTTTAGTGGACAGGGGTCTCAATGAGCAGTTCTTC. Residues: CASSLVDRGLNEQFF.

V usage is TRBV2 and J usage is TRBJ2-2; a weak D match, TRBD2 (5 bases). This CDR3 spans 13 amino acids. Looked up from germline, CDR1 is SNHLY and CDR2 is FYNNEI. Trimming took 6 bases from V and 5 from J, leaving 10 bases between them. The chain's CDR3 is CASRGPGTGELFF. In DNA, the CDR3 is TGTGCCAGCAGGGGCCCGGGGACCGGGGAGCTGTTTTTT.

The chain is built from TRBV28 and TRBJ2-7, with D maybe TRBD1 (6 bases). This CDR3 contains 13 residues. The ends were cut back, 2 bases at V and 3 bases at J, with 8 bases in the middle. In germline, CDR1 is MDHEN, CDR2 SYDVKM. CDR3 sequence reads: CASSLPDSYEQYV. CDR3 nucleotides: TGTGCCAGCAGTTTACCGGACAGCTACGAGCAGTACGTC.

The V and J genes are TRBV5-1 and TRBJ2-1; D ambiguous. V dropped 4 bases and J dropped 8 bases, with 10 bases sitting between them. The CDR3 runs 12 residues. CDR1 SGHRS and CDR2 YFSETQ come from the germline V gene. The DNA of the CDR3 is TGCGCCAGCAGCGCGGCTCGGGATGAGCAGTTCTTC. Amino acids: CASSAARDEQFF.

This chain joins TRBV5-4 and TRBJ2-5, with a possible D match to TRBD2 (6 bases). The CDR3 sequence is 13 residues long. Germline V gene data show CDR1 as SGHNT and CDR2 as YYREEE (reference sequence). Trimming stripped 5 bases from V and 0 bases from J, with 8 bases between. DNA for the CDR3: TGTGCCAGCAGGGGGGACTACCAAGAGACCCAGTACTTC. Translating gives CASRGDYQETQYF.

V gene TRBV25-1 combines with J gene TRBJ1-1, with D unclear. The germline gives CDR1 MGHDK, CDR2 SYGVNS. Trimming shortened V by 4 bases and J by 1 base, and 7 bases separated the two germline ends. CDR3 length: 13 amino acids. CDR3 coding DNA: TGTGCCAGCAGTGCAAGAGAGAACACTGAAGCTTTCTTT. It encodes CASSARENTEAFF.

Written as DNA, the CDR3 is TGCGCCAGCGGGAATCCGGGACAGGGCACCTACGAGCAGTACTTC. It specifies CASGNPGQGTYEQYF. The chain is built from TRBV5-1 and TRBJ2-7; TRBD1 matches at 9 bases. This CDR3 spans 15 amino acids. CDR1 is SGHRS, CDR2 YFSETQ, per germline. V lost 7 bases and J lost 2; bases outside the gene matches: 10.

This clonotype showed up many times. The chain carries TRBV6-1 and TRBJ2-7; the match to TRBD1 covers 8 bases. Germline CDR1 and CDR2: MNHNS and SASEGT. V was pared by 5 bases and J by 5 bases, with 11 bases of the junction left unmatched. There are 15 residues in the CDR3. The CDR3 loop is CASSPAYRTGNEQYV. The CDR3 coding sequence is TGTGCCAGCAGTCCAGCTTATAGGACAGGGAACGAGCAGTACGTC.

This chain links TRBV6-2 or TRBV6-3 with TRBJ2-7, with a tentative D call TRBD2 (5 bases). This CDR3 has 16 residues. Trimming removed 2 bases at V and 1 base at J, with 15 bases between. Germline CDR1 and CDR2: MNHEY and SVGEGT. The CDR3 sequence: CASSYKDRGISYEQYF. CDR3 nucleotides: TGTGCCAGCAGTTACAAGGATCGGGGTATATCCTACGAGCAGTACTTC.

Ten or more counts support this clonotype. The V and J genes are TRBV7-9 and TRBJ2-1; 12 bases align to TRBD2. The CDR3 runs to 15 residues. Germline-derived CDR1 and CDR2 are SEHNR and FQNEAQ (reference sequence). After removal of 5 bases from V and 6 bases from J, the junction contained 5 bases not matched to a gene. CDR3: CASSARLAGVNEQFF. CDR3 coding DNA: TGTGCCAGCAGCGCCCGACTAGCGGGGGTCAATGAGCAGTTCTTC.

The chain recombines TRBV20-1 with TRBJ1-1; 9 nucleotides match TRBD1. The CDR3 totals 11 residues. V shed 6 bases, J shed 7 bases, and the junction held 3 bases outside the gene matches. Germline V gives CDR1 DFQATT, CDR2 SNEGSKA (reference sequence). CDR3 in DNA: TGCAGTGCAAGACAGGGGGTTGAAGCTTTCTTT. As protein: CSARQGVEAFF.

This clonotype has more than one count but fewer than ten. The chain combines TRBV5-4 with TRBJ1-2, with a tentative D call TRBD1 (6 bases). V shed 2 bases and J shed 6 bases, with 14 bases lying between them. The CDR3 totals 14 residues. Per the germline V gene, CDR1 is SGHNT and CDR2 is YYREEE (reference sequence). The CDR3 is CASSLQGSMNGYTF. The CDR3 DNA reads as TGTGCCAGCAGCTTACAGGGCAGCATGAATGGCTACACCTTC. The full variable domain, its missing parts supplied by reference TRBV5-4 and TRBJ1-2, is ETGVTQSPTHLIKTRGQQVTLRCSSQSGHNTVSWYQQALGQGPQFIFQYYREEENGRGNFPPRFSGLQFPNYSSELNVNALELDDSALYLCASSLQGSMNGYTFGSGTRLTVV.

This clonotype was seen a few times. The chain joins TRBV24-1 to TRBJ2-2; D perhaps matches TRBD2 (5 bases). Per the germline V gene, CDR1 is KGHDR and CDR2 is SFDVKD. Between the trimmed V and J ends, which lost 10 bases and 1 base, there was a span of 15 bases. There are 15 residues in the CDR3. The CDR3 reads CATFGGFMNTGELFF. The CDR3 region has the DNA TGTGCCACTTTTGGAGGATTCATGAACACCGGGGAGCTGTTTTTT.

The V call is TRBV13, the J call TRBJ2-1; D perhaps matches TRBD2 (5 bases). The CDR3 is 14 residues long. Germline assignment: CDR1 PRHDT and CDR2 FYEKMQ (reference sequence). Trimming removed 0 bases at V and 9 bases at J, with 12 bases between. CDR3 protein: CASSLGRGPGEQFF. The CDR3 DNA sequence: TGTGCCAGCAGCTTAGGACGCGGGCCGGGTGAGCAGTTCTTC.

This rearrangement joins TRBV27 to TRBJ2-2; D is possibly TRBD2 (7 bases). Germline V CDR1 and CDR2: MNHEY, SMNVEV (reference sequence). The CDR3 loop spans 17 amino acids. Trimming shortened V by 3 bases and J by 7 bases, and 21 bases separated the two germline ends. CDR3 protein: CASSFSRGPSYVGELFF. The CDR3 DNA sequence: TGTGCCAGCAGTTTCTCGCGGGGGCCATCGTACGTCGGGGAGCTGTTTTTT.

About this clonotype itself: A much larger clone sits a single nucleotide away, making a read error possible. J is TRBJ2-1 and V is TRBV7-8; TRBD2 matches at 7 bases. The CDR3 loop spans 16 amino acids. The germline V gene encodes CDR1 SGHVS and CDR2 FQNEAQ. CDR3 in DNA: TGTGCCAGCAGTAACCAGGTGGGGGGGACCTACAATAAGCAGTTCTTC. Translating it yields CASSNQVGGTYNKQFF.

In this sample, this clonotype turned up many times. The rearrangement joins TRBV20-1 to TRBJ1-2, with D uncertain. Trimming stripped 5 bases from V and 6 bases from J, with 7 bases between. The V gene's germline CDR1 is DFQATT and CDR2 SNEGSKA (reference sequence). The CDR3 has 10 residues. CDR3 residues: CSALSDGYTF. CDR3 bases: TGCAGTGCTCTGTCTGATGGCTACACCTTC.

The chain couples TRBV28 to TRBJ1-2, with D possibly being TRBD1 (6 bases). CDR3 length: 13 residues. The V gene's germline CDR1 is MDHEN and CDR2 SYDVKM. Trimming pared 0 bases from V and 4 bases from J, leaving 6 bases between. The CDR3 loop reads CASSLWTGYGYTF. DNA of the CDR3: TGTGCCAGCAGTTTATGGACAGGCTATGGCTACACCTTC.

The J gene is TRBJ2-7, the V gene TRBV27; 11 bases fit TRBD2. CDR1 MNHEY and CDR2 SMNVEV come from the germline V gene (reference sequence). The CDR3 spans 14 residues. The J segment lost 2 bases and the V segment lost 7 bases, leaving 4 bases of the junction unmatched. CDR3 nucleotides: TGTGCCAGCAACCGACTAGCGGGGACCTACGAGCAGTACTTC. Amino acids: CASNRLAGTYEQYF.

The V gene is TRBV13, the J gene TRBJ1-1; D remains unclear. Germline V gene sequence: CDR1 PRHDT, CDR2 FYEKMQ (reference sequence). The V end lost 4 bases, the J end lost 4 bases, and 19 bases lay between the germline ends. The CDR3 covers 16 residues. The CDR3 is CASSSSARSWGTEAFF. DNA for the CDR3: TGTGCCAGCAGCTCTAGCGCCCGGTCCTGGGGCACTGAAGCTTTCTTT.

This clonotype came up many times. This chain connects TRBV2 to TRBJ2-2; TRBD2 is a possible D gene (5 bases). Germline assignment: CDR1 SNHLY and CDR2 FYNNEI. Trimming cost V 8 bases and J 4 bases, with 17 bases left between them. The CDR3 covers 15 residues. The CDR3 here is CASEGGDGSTGELFF. The DNA for the CDR3 is TGTGCCAGCGAAGGAGGTGATGGGAGCACCGGGGAGCTGTTTTTT.